The subject of this entry is one T cell receptor beta chain. What it binds is not known. Sample time point: baseline, week 1 (first vaccination visit). Noted treatment: pre-vaccination baseline after standard-of-care therapy. Each donor presented with a new WHO grade 3 or 4 astrocytoma that tested IDH1-mutant and showed ATRX loss. The data were obtained in a study of a mutant IDH1 vaccine in newly diagnosed glioma. About the study: Treated patients comprised around 60% males and roughly 40% females, mean age roughly 43 years. Former treatment meant radiotherapy, temozolomide, or both; the majority had gotten both. The study's findings and limits: Top peripheral T cell clonotype shifts appeared unrelated to pseudoprogression.

The method was immunoSEQ multiplex PCR; TCRdb's version includes in-frame clones alone and lacks a portion of them. The table records 45,000 to 70,000 clones, 91% of them present only once. Trimming cost V 1 base and J 7 bases, with 7 bases left between them. The CDR3 runs 12 residues. Germline V gene sequence: CDR1 SEHNR, CDR2 FQNEAQ (reference sequence). The sample in question was PBMCs, obtained from a glioma patient treated with radiotherapy, temozolomide or both. The rearrangement joins TRBV7-9 to TRBJ1-1, with D perhaps matching TRBD1 (5 bases). This sequence was found in a man aged 50-60 years with glioma. CDR3 region: CASSLDRIEAFF. CDR3 coding DNA: TGTGCCAGCAGCTTAGACAGGATTGAAGCTTTCTTT.